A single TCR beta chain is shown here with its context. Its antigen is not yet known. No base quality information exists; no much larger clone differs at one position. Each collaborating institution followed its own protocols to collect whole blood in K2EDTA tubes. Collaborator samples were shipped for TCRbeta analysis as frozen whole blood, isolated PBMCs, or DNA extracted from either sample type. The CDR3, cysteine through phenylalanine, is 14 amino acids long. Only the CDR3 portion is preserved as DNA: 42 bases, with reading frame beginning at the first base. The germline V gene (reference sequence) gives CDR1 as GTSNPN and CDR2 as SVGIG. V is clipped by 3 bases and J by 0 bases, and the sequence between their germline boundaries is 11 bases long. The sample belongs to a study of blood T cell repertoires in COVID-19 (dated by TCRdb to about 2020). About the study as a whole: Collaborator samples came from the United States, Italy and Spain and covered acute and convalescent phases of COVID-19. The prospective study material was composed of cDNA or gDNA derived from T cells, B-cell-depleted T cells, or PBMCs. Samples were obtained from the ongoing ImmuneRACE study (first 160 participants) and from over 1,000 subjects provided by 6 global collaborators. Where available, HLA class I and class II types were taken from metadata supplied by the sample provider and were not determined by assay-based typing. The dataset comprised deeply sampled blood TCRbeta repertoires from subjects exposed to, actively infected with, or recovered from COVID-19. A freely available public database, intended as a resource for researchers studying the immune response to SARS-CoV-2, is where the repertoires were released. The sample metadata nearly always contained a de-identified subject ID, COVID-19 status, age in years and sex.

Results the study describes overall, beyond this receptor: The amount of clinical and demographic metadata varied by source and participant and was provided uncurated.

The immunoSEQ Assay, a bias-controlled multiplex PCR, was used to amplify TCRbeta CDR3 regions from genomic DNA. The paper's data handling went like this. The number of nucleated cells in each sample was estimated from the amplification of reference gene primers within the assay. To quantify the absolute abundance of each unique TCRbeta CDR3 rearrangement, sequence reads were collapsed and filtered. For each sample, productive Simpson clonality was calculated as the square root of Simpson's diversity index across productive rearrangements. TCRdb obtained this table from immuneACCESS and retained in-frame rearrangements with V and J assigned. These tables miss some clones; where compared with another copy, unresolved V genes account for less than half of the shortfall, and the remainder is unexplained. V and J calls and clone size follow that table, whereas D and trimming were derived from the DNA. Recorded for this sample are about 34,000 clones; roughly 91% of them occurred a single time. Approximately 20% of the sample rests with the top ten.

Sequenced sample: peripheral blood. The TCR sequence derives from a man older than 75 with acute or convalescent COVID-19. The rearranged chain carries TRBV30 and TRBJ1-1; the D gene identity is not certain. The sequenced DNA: TGTGCCTGGAGGGAGGAGATCGTGAACACTGAAGCTTTCTTT. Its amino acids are CAWREEIVNTEAFF.